The source of this T cell receptor beta chain is a study of cytomegalovirus exposure and HLA in healthy donors. General observations from the study: A later analysis found most CMV-associated TCR beta chains apparently HLA-restricted.

Researchers ran the PCR with 60 Vbeta and 13 Jbeta primers. The method was immunoSEQ multiplex PCR; TCRdb's version includes in-frame clones alone and lacks a portion of them. This sample has about 42,000 clones, with 45% to 65% found just once. About this clone: Antigen specificity is unknown.

Trimming left V 3 bases short and J 6 bases short, with 18 bases between. This CDR3 is 15 amino acids long. CDR1 and CDR2 from the germline V gene are SGDLS and YYNGEE. This TCR came from a human donor in good health. Sequenced: PBMCs. The chain couples TRBV9 to TRBJ2-5; D not resolved. CDR3 in DNA: TGTGCCAGCAGCGCCAGAGAGGCTAGTAGGCAGACCCAGTACTTC. The encoded protein is CASSAREASRQTQYF.